A selection of T cell receptor beta chains follows, all from one sample in a study of T-cell reconstitution after alpha-beta-depleted transplantation in children. TCRdb reprocessed the PCR reads via MiXCR and lists one record per CDR3 protein. The sample has almost 250,000 distinct CDR3 sequences; around 25% are singletons. Sequences were derived from PBMCs, sampled before TCRalphabeta/CD19-depleted stem cell transplant. The receptor set was obtained from a girl under 10 years old with Fanconi anemia, due to receive a stem cell transplant. Each CDR3 is given with its conserved first and last residue. D genes are given only for firm matches. Only some rows state a clone size, as once, few, many or a class for expanded clones.

few	TRBD1	TRBV7-2	TRBJ2-1	TGTGCCAGCAGGAAGCGCGTTCGGGACAGCTCCAATGAGCAGTTCTTC	CASRKRVRDSSNEQFF
NA	NA	TRBV6-1	TRBJ2-1	TGTGCCAGCTGGGGAGGGGGTTTTGTTGAGCAGTTCTTC	CASWGGGFVEQFF
NA	TRBD2	TRBV20-1	TRBJ2-1	TGCAGTGCTAGAGATCTCCGGGAGGGCCCCTTGGGAGAGCAGTTCTTC	CSARDLREGPLGEQFF
many	TRBD2	TRBV29-1	TRBJ2-5	TGCAGCGTTCCCGAGAGGACTAGCGGACCGGACCCCTTTTCGGAGACCCAGTACTTC	CSVPERTSGPDPFSETQYF
few	TRBD1	TRBV28	TRBJ2-3	TGTGCCAGCAGGGACAGGAGCACAGATACGCAGTATTTT	CASRDRSTDTQYF
few	NA	TRBV7-9	TRBJ1-2	TGTGCCAGCAGCTCACAGGTCCTTAAGGGCTACACCTTC	CASSSQVLKGYTF
NA	NA	TRBV20-1	TRBJ2-1	TGCAGTGCTAGAGATATATCCGGGGGTACCTACAATGAGCAGTTCTTC	CSARDISGGTYNEQFF
many	NA	TRBV12-3/TRBV12-4	TRBJ2-3	TGTGCCAGCAGTTTACGGCCGGGGTCTAACACAGATACGCAGTATTTT	CASSLRPGSNTDTQYF
NA	TRBD1	TRBV20-1	TRBJ2-7	TGCAGTGCTAGAGATTGGTTGACAGGGGTCGACTCCTACGAGCAGTACTTC	CSARDWLTGVDSYEQYF
NA	NA	TRBV28	TRBJ2-5	TGTGCCAGCAGTTCGTCGAGGGGGGGCGAGACCCAGTACTTC	CASSSSRGGETQYF
NA	NA	TRBV29-1	TRBJ2-7	TGCAGCGTTGGGACTATGGTACGAGGCGAGCAGTACTTC	CSVGTMVRGEQYF
few	TRBD2	TRBV9	TRBJ2-7	TGTGCCAGCAGCGAGGGACTAGCGGAAACCTACGAGCAGTACTTC	CASSEGLAETYEQYF
NA	TRBD2	TRBV12-3/TRBV12-4	TRBJ2-3	TGTGCCAGCAAATTCCTAGCGGGACGCACAGATACGCAGTATTTT	CASKFLAGRTDTQYF
NA	TRBD2	TRBV5-1	TRBJ2-5	TGCGCCAGCAGCTTGGCCTCTGGGTTAGCGGGGGAGTACCAAGAGACCCAGTACTTC	CASSLASGLAGEYQETQYF
NA	TRBD2	TRBV10-3	TRBJ2-7	TGTGCCATCAGTGAAGGGGGACTAGCGGGAGGGCATTCCTACGAGCAGTACTTC	CAISEGGLAGGHSYEQYF
many	NA	TRBV20-1	TRBJ1-6	TGCAGTGCTAGTATGGCAGCTGATAATTCACCCCTCCACTTT	CSASMAADNSPLHF
many	NA	TRBV12-3/TRBV12-4	TRBJ2-7	TGTGCCAGCAGTTTAATCAGGGGTAACGAGCAGTACTTC	CASSLIRGNEQYF
NA	NA	TRBV2	TRBJ2-5	TGTGCCAGCAGGTCCAGGGAAGAGACCCAGTACTTC	CASRSREETQYF
NA	TRBD2	TRBV6-5	TRBJ2-1	TGTGCCAGCAGTTACTCTAGCGGGGGTATAGATGAGCAGTTCTTC	CASSYSSGGIDEQFF
NA	TRBD1	TRBV20-1	TRBJ1-2	TGCAGTGCTAACTACAGGGGGCAGAACTATGGCTACACCTTC	CSANYRGQNYGYTF
few	NA	TRBV6-2/TRBV6-3	TRBJ2-7	TGTGCCAGCAGCCCACAACTCGTCACAGGAATAGGCTACGAGCAGTACTTC	CASSPQLVTGIGYEQYF
NA	NA	TRBV13	TRBJ2-1	TGTGCCAGCAGCCCCCTACTAGCACAAACGGCCAATGAGCAGTTCTTC	CASSPLLAQTANEQFF
NA	NA	TRBV4-2	TRBJ2-3	TGTGCCAGCAGCGAAGGTGTTGGGGGCCGAGCGGGGATAGATACGCAGTATTTT	CASSEGVGGRAGIDTQYF
many	NA	TRBV6-1	TRBJ2-7	TGTGCCAGCATGATCTATCCAGGGACTGGCTACGAGCAGTACTTC	CASMIYPGTGYEQYF
few	TRBD1	TRBV20-1	TRBJ2-7	TGCAGTGCTGGAAACAGGGGGCGTGTGTCCTACGAGCAGTACTTC	CSAGNRGRVSYEQYF
many	TRBD2	TRBV29-1	TRBJ2-7	TGCAGCGTTGGAACTAGCGGGGGGAAGTACTTC	CSVGTSGGKYF
NA	TRBD2	TRBV15	TRBJ2-3	TGTGCCACCAGCAGAGTCCCCCTTTTGGTAGCGGGGGGAATTTATTCGGTCACAGATACGCAGTATTTT	CATSRVPLLVAGGIYSVTDTQYF
many	NA	TRBV20-1	TRBJ2-3	TGCAGTGCTCCCCGGATTTCCACTAGCACAGATACGCAGTATTTT	CSAPRISTSTDTQYF
NA	TRBD1	TRBV5-1	TRBJ2-2	TGCGCCAGCGGACAGGGTAGCACCGGGGAGCTGTTTTTT	CASGQGSTGELFF
few	TRBD2	TRBV20-1	TRBJ2-1	TGCAGTGCTAGATATCGGGGGGAGAGCTCCTACAATGAGCAGTTCTTC	CSARYRGESSYNEQFF
NA	TRBD2	TRBV15	TRBJ2-6	TGTGCCACCAGCGTGCTTTCTAGCGGGAGGTGGTCTGGGGCCAACGTCCTGACTTTC	CATSVLSSGRWSGANVLTF
many	TRBD2	TRBV4-2	TRBJ2-3	TGTGCCAGCAGCCAAGCTAGCGGGGGGGCAAAAGATACGCAGTATTTT	CASSQASGGAKDTQYF
NA	NA	TRBV7-8	TRBJ1-6	TGTGCCAGCAGCTTAGAACAGGGATATTCACCCCTCCACTTT	CASSLEQGYSPLHF